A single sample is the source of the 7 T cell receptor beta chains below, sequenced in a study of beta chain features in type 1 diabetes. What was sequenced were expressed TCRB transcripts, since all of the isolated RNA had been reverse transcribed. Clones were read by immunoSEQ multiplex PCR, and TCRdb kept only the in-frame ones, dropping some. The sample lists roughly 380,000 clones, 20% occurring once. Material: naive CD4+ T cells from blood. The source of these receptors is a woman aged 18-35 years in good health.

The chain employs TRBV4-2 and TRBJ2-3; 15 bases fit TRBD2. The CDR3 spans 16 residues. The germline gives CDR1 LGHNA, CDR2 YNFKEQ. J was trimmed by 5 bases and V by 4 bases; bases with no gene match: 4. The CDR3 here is CASSLGLAGGGDTQYF. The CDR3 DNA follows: TGTGCCAGCAGCCTCGGACTAGCGGGAGGGGGAGATACGCAGTATTTT.

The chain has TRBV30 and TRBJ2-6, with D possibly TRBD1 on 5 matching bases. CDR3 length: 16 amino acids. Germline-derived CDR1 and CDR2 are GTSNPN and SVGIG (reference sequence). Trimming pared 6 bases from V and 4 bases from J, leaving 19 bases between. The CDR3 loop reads CACPTTIKGGANVLTF. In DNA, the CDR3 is TGTGCCTGCCCCACTACAATAAAGGGGGGGGCCAACGTCCTGACTTTC.

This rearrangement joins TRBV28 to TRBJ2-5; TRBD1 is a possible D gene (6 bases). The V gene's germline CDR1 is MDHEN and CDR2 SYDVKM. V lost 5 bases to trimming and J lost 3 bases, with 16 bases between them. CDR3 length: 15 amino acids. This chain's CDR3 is CASSMRGQSEETQYF. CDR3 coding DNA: TGTGCCAGCAGTATGAGAGGACAGAGTGAAGAGACCCAGTACTTC.

In DNA form, the CDR3 reads TGTGCCAGCTCAGTCGCCCCCGTGGCAGTGAACACTGAAGCTTTCTTT. This gives the protein CASSVAPVAVNTEAFF. The rearrangement joins TRBV18 to TRBJ1-1; D gene unclear. The CDR3 loop spans 16 amino acids. Trimming left V 5 bases short and J 0 bases short, with 16 bases between. In germline, CDR1 is KGHSH, CDR2 LQKENI.

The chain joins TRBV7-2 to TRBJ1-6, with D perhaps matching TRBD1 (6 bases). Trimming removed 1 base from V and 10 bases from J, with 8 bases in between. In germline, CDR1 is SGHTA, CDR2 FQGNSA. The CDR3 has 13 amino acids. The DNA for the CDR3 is TGTGCCAGCAGCTTAGGGGGGCCATCACCCCTCCACTTT. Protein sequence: CASSLGGPSPLHF.

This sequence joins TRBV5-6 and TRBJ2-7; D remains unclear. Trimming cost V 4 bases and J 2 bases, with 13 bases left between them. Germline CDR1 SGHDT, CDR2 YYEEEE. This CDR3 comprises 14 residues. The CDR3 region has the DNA TGTGCCAGCAGCGCTCCCCAGCGCACCTACGAGCAGTACTTC. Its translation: CASSAPQRTYEQYF.

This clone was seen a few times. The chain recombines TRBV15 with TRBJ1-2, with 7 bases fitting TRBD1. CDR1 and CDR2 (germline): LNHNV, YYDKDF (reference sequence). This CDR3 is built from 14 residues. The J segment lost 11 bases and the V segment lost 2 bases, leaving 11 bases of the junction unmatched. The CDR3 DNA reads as TGTGCCACCAGCAGATCCGGGACAGCCAGCCCGTACACCTTC. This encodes CATSRSGTASPYTF.